This entry lists 3 T cell receptor beta chains sequenced from one sample in a study of OX40 agonist ivuxolimab in advanced cancers. Receptors were amplified or captured by the immunoSEQ multiplex PCR assay. The source is immuneACCESS, and TCRdb retained only in-frame sequences with V and J called. Part of the clones is not carried over; for the studies checked, unresolved V genes explain less than half of this, and the remainder is unexplained. The sample table records approximately 130,000 clones; 93% of these occur just once. The ten largest make up 1% of the sample. The sequencing used CD4+ or CD8+ T cells sorted from blood, collected in a trial of the OX40 agonist ivuxolimab. The receptors stem from an adult with an advanced solid tumor such as melanoma, head and neck, liver or kidney cancer.

The V and J genes are TRBV4-3 and TRBJ2-1, with D unclear. CDR3 length: 17 residues. The germline V and J ends were trimmed by 0 bases and 0 bases, with 12 bases remaining between them. CDR1 and CDR2 (germline): LGHNA, YSLEER. CDR3 nucleotides: TGCGCCAGCAGCCAAGATGCAGAGCTGAGCTCCTACAATGAGCAGTTCTTC. Its translation is CASSQDAELSSYNEQFF.

This clone was observed once. The chain joins TRBV6-4 to TRBJ1-1; D gene ambiguous. Germline assignment: CDR1 MRHNA and CDR2 SNTAGT. The CDR3 sequence is 13 residues long. V was shortened by 8 bases and J by 0 bases, with 10 bases between the two germline ends. The CDR3 protein is CASGVEVNTEAFF. The CDR3 DNA is TGTGCCAGCGGGGTGGAGGTGAACACTGAAGCTTTCTTT.

On this clone itself: Other DNA sequences in this sample translate to the same CDR3. CDR3 sequence (DNA): TGTGCCAGCAGTTTAGGGGAGACCCAGTACTTC. This sequence encodes CASSLGETQYF. The chain joins TRBV28 to TRBJ2-5, with D uncertain. Germline values: CDR1 MDHEN, CDR2 SYDVKM. The CDR3 has 11 amino acids. Trimming stripped 2 bases from V and 5 bases from J, with 3 bases between.